This passage covers 20 T cell receptor beta chains from one sample sequenced in a study of vaccination and CD4 T cells after COVID-19. The Oncomine TCR Beta short-read assay was what sequenced the DNA obtained from cultured CD4+ T cells. TCRdb re-analysed the PCR reads in MiXCR, keeping a single row per CDR3 protein. The sample includes around 15,000 distinct CDR3 sequences, about 63% seen only once; the top ten take around 12%. No antigen has been identified for these receptors. As for treatment: roughly 10-day PBMC culture with coronavirus spike peptide pools or control peptides (ViraFEST assay). The material sequenced was CD4+ T cells from blood, cultured in vitro. These receptors all come from a human donor who had recovered from COVID-19.

V is TRBV6-5 and J is TRBJ1-1, with 7 bases aligning to TRBD1. This CDR3 comprises 15 residues. Germline assignment: CDR1 MNHEY and CDR2 SVGAGI. Trimming removed 2 bases from V and 5 bases from J; junction bases left unmatched: 8. CDR3 coding DNA: TGTGCCAGCAGTTACCCCGCAGGGGGGAAAACTGAAGCTTTCTTT. This gives the protein CASSYPAGGKTEAFF.

This chain links TRBV28 with TRBJ1-1; no clear D gene. Looked up from germline, CDR1 is MDHEN and CDR2 is SYDVKM. The CDR3 has 10 residues. Trimming pared 3 bases from V and 11 bases from J, leaving 7 bases between. The CDR3 coding sequence is TGTGCCAGCAGTTTTCTGTCGGCTTTCTTT. This gives the protein CASSFLSAFF.

This clonotype was recorded a few times. A read error may account for a junction end that differs from germline. The chain employs TRBV2 and TRBJ2-5; no clear D gene. This CDR3 is built from 11 residues. Germline loops: CDR1 SNHLY, CDR2 FYNNEI. The CDR3 sequence is CASKYQETQYF. CDR3 coding DNA: TGTGCCAGCAAGTACCAGGAGACCCAGTACTTC.

This clonotype is a singleton in its sample. The V call is TRBV5-6, the J call TRBJ1-5; D is unclear. The CDR3 contains 11 residues. V was pared by 1 base and J by 6 bases, with 2 bases between. Germline V gene sequence: CDR1 SGHDT, CDR2 YYEEEE. CDR3: CASSLLQPQHF. CDR3 DNA: TGTGCCAGCAGCTTGCTTCAGCCCCAGCATTTT.

This rearrangement joins TRBV12-3 or TRBV12-4 to TRBJ1-1, with D tentatively TRBD1 (5 bases). CDR3 length equals 14 residues. V was clipped by 3 bases and J by 7 bases, with 15 bases between them. In nucleotides, the CDR3 is TGTGCCAGCAGTTTTATCGGGGGGAGGGGTGAAGCTTTCTTT. Translation: CASSFIGGRGEAFF.

This chain links TRBV29-1 with TRBJ2-1; 12 bases line up with TRBD2. Germline CDR1 reads SQVTM; CDR2 reads ANQGSEA. CDR3 length: 13 residues. Trimming at V came to 4 bases and at J to 10 bases, leaving 5 bases not matched to a gene. The CDR3 sequence: CSVASGGGREQFF. The CDR3 coding sequence is TGCAGCGTTGCTAGCGGGGGGGGTAGGGAGCAGTTCTTC.

The chain has TRBV5-1 and TRBJ2-3; D not resolved. V shed 4 bases and J shed 4 bases, with 7 bases lying between them. This CDR3 has 12 amino acids. CDR1 is SGHRS and CDR2 is YFSETQ in the germline V gene. The CDR3 spells CASSNVADTQYF. CDR3 in DNA: TGCGCCAGCAGCAACGTAGCAGATACGCAGTATTTT.

CDR3 sequence reads: CASSEASRAGELFF. The CDR3, as DNA: TGTGCCAGCAGTGAAGCAAGCCGTGCCGGGGAGCTGTTTTTT. The chain recombines TRBV2 with TRBJ2-2; unclear D gene. Germline V gene sequence: CDR1 SNHLY, CDR2 FYNNEI. There are 14 residues in the CDR3. V was clipped by 0 bases and J by 6 bases, with 8 bases between them.

This chain uses TRBV5-6 with TRBJ2-7; the D is unclear. CDR1 SGHDT and CDR2 YYEEEE come from the germline V gene. Trimming left V 0 bases short and J 10 bases short, with 11 bases between. The CDR3 has 12 amino acids. In DNA form, the CDR3 reads TGTGCCAGCAGCTTGGCCAAGGGATCTCAGTACTTC. Translation: CASSLAKGSQYF.

This clonotype was detected a few times. The rearrangement joins TRBV5-1 to TRBJ2-7, with a tentative D call TRBD2 (5 bases). This CDR3 has 13 amino acids. The V gene lost 0 bases and the J gene lost 7 bases, with 11 bases spanning the gap. CDR1 is SGHRS, CDR2 YFSETQ, per germline. The CDR3 sequence is CASSLGSSGEQYF. The CDR3 nucleotides read TGCGCCAGCAGCTTGGGTTCATCGGGGGAGCAGTACTTC.

The chain uses TRBV6-1 and TRBJ1-1, with D unclear. V was pared by 5 bases and J by 3 bases, with 19 bases between. CDR3 length: 16 amino acids. Germline V lookup: CDR1 MNHNS, CDR2 SASEGT. CDR3 in DNA: TGTGCCAGCAGTACCGCTAAGGGTACGGCCGACACTGAAGCTTTCTTT. It yields the protein CASSTAKGTADTEAFF.

The V and J genes are TRBV7-2 and TRBJ2-1; D gene unclear. Germline CDR1 and CDR2: SGHTA and FQGNSA. The CDR3 totals 12 residues. V gave up 3 bases and J gave up 8 bases, with 8 bases separating them. The CDR3 DNA reads as TGTGCCAGCAGCTTGAATCTCGATGAGCAGTTCTTC. Its translation: CASSLNLDEQFF.

This clonotype showed up just a few times. The genes are TRBV7-9 and TRBJ2-7; 7 nucleotides line up with TRBD1. CDR3 size: 13 residues. V was clipped by 5 bases and J by 3 bases; unmatched bases: 4. Germline V gene data show CDR1 as SEHNR and CDR2 as FQNEAQ (reference sequence). CDR3 DNA: TGTGCCAGCAGCCCACAGGGGTACTACGAGCAGTACTTC. This codes for CASSPQGYYEQYF.

The chain has TRBV28 and TRBJ1-1; TRBD1 might be the D (6 bases). With 5 bases removed from V and 11 bases from J, the gap between germline ends came to 12 bases. The CDR3 covers 11 residues. Germline V gives CDR1 MDHEN, CDR2 SYDVKM. The CDR3 region is CASSLGRGAFF. CDR3 DNA: TGTGCCAGCAGTCTGGGGAGGGGGGCTTTCTTT.

The rearrangement joins TRBV6-1 to TRBJ2-7; weak D call: TRBD1 (6 bases). V was shortened by 7 bases and J by 0 bases, with 16 bases between the two germline ends. The CDR3 covers 15 residues. Germline lookup yields CDR1 MNHNS and CDR2 SASEGT. The CDR3 DNA is TGTGCCAGCATCTTCTCGGGACAAGTCTCCTACGAGCAGTACTTC. Protein: CASIFSGQVSYEQYF.

The sample holds a few counts of this clonotype. The chain uses TRBV20-1 and TRBJ2-2, with a possible D match to TRBD2 (5 bases). Germline loops: CDR1 DFQATT, CDR2 SNEGSKA (reference sequence). Trimming shortened V by 2 bases and J by 4 bases, and 14 bases separated the two germline ends. CDR3 length equals 15 residues. The CDR3 loop is CSARFPGRRTGELFF. In DNA form, the CDR3 reads TGCAGTGCTAGATTTCCGGGAAGGCGCACCGGGGAGCTGTTTTTT.

The genes are TRBV2 and TRBJ1-5, with TRBD1 matching 7 bases. Per germline, CDR1 SNHLY and CDR2 FYNNEI. The CDR3 spans 14 residues. V dropped 7 bases and J dropped 6; count of bases not matched to a gene: 9. CDR3 in amino acids: CASKNRQGPQPQHF. The CDR3 DNA reads as TGTGCCAGCAAAAACCGACAGGGACCTCAGCCCCAGCATTTT.

V usage is TRBV20-1 and J usage is TRBJ1-6; no clear D gene. The CDR3 is made up of 14 amino acids. Germline CDR1 DFQATT, CDR2 SNEGSKA (reference sequence). Trimming removed 1 base from V and 8 bases from J, with 12 bases in between. In DNA form, the CDR3 reads TGCAGTGCTAGAGGGGGAGGTAAGGATTCACCCCTCCACTTT. Its protein is CSARGGGKDSPLHF.

On this clonotype: The junction departs from the called germline gene at one end, perhaps through a read error. The chain combines TRBV12-3 or TRBV12-4 with TRBJ2-5; D may be TRBD2 (5 bases). The CDR3 sequence is 14 residues long. The CDR3 bases are TGTGCCAGCGGTTTCCGAGGAGGTCAAGAGACCCAGTACTTC. It codes for CASGFRGGQETQYF.

The genes are TRBV28 and TRBJ2-2, with D perhaps TRBD1 (6 bases). Germline assignment: CDR1 MDHEN and CDR2 SYDVKM. V lost 0 bases to trimming and J lost 2 bases, with 10 bases between them. The CDR3 extends over 16 amino acids. CDR3 nucleotides: TGTGCCAGCAGTTTATGGTCCAGGGGCAACACCGGGGAGCTGTTTTTT. Amino acids: CASSLWSRGNTGELFF.